This T cell receptor (beta chain) was sequenced for a study of cytomegalovirus exposure and HLA in healthy donors. Study information: Findings of an earlier analysis included some 110 million unique TCR beta sequences from around 180 million T cells.

Findings and caveats of the study: Later analysis showed most CMV-associated TCR beta chains appearing HLA-restricted. When presence/absence was analysed, sequencing depth was taken to be roughly uniform across donors.

Note on this clone: Its antigen is currently unknown.

60 Vbeta and 13 Jbeta primers were used in PCR. Generated by immunoSEQ multiplex PCR, the TCRdb table keeps only in-frame clones and is missing some. This table holds approximately 90,000 clones, more than 70% found once. The study sampled nominally healthy donors, though unrecorded immune exposures were likely. Germline assignment: CDR1 MGHRA and CDR2 YSYEKL. Germline trimming cut 1 base from V and 2 bases from J; bases unmatched to any gene: 14. This CDR3 has 19 amino acids. The rearrangement uses TRBV4-1 and TRBJ2-7; TRBD1 matches at 10 bases. The receptor comes from a man between 40 and 49 years old in good health and CMV-seronegative. Sequenced material: PBMCs. The CDR3 DNA is TGCGCCAGCAGCCAAGCTCGGGACAGGGGTCGTTCCACTCCCTACGAGCAGTACTTC. It yields the protein CASSQARDRGRSTPYEQYF.